A single sample is the source of the 2 T cell receptor beta chains below, sequenced in a study of beta chain features in type 1 diabetes. Since all of the isolated RNA was reverse transcribed, expressed TCRB transcripts were what got sequenced. Only in-frame clones appear in the TCRdb table, and some are missing; sequencing was by immunoSEQ multiplex PCR. Found here are approximately 90,000 clones, under 35% of them singletons; the top ten hold 0.45%. The sample comprised stem cell memory CD4+ T cells from blood. The receptors originated from a woman between 18 and 29 years old in good health.

This clone was seen more than once but under ten times. The chain recombines TRBV27 with TRBJ2-1, with 9 positions matching TRBD1. The trim removed 7 bases at V and 6 bases at J, leaving 10 bases unmatched. The CDR3 is 15 amino acids. The germline V gene has CDR1 MNHEY and CDR2 SMNVEV (reference sequence). The CDR3 DNA reads TGTGCCAGCACTCGACCGGGACAGGGTGTCAATGAGCAGTTCTTC. Translated, it gives CASTRPGQGVNEQFF.

This clone was seen a few times. An end of the junction differs from the germline gene, which may be a read error. CDR3 amino acids: CASSLTTGGYSEQFF. The DNA of the CDR3 is TGTGCCAGCTCACTGACGACAGGGGGGTACAGTGAGCAGTTCTTC. The chain uses TRBV18 and TRBJ2-1, with 9 bases aligning to TRBD1. The CDR3 runs to 15 residues. In germline, CDR1 is KGHSH, CDR2 LQKENI.